These T cell receptor beta chains were read from a single sample in a study of T cell responses to AZD1222 COVID-19 vaccine. TCRdb's table, derived via immunoSEQ multiplex PCR, lists solely in-frame clones and lacks some. The repertoire includes about 150,000 clones, more than 85% of them detected once, and about 2.5% sits in the top ten. Sequencing used peripheral blood, obtained on day 0 of AZD1222 vaccination. The receptor source for this set is an adult in good health. CDR3s leave out the opening cysteine and the closing phenylalanine or tryptophan. Each record gives: V gene, J gene, CDR3 protein.

>TRBV6-5|TRBJ2-7
ATLQGGAIYEQY
>TRBV4-2|TRBJ1-1
ASSQDLGTSEAF
>TRBV6-5|TRBJ1-4
ASSQSRFQLF
>TRBV10-3|TRBJ2-2
AISGTSGGSGELF
>TRBV28|TRBJ1-6
ATRTGDLNSPLH
>TRBV7-3|TRBJ2-7
ASSSLQRSYEQY
>TRBV7-2|TRBJ2-3
ASSSPKGQGQLLTDTQY
>TRBV4-3|TRBJ2-7
ASSQDSESYEQY
>TRBV2|TRBJ1-6
ASSVNQVDLSPLH
>TRBV10-1|TRBJ2-1
ASGRGRGQNEQF
>TRBV7-9|TRBJ2-1
ASSFRQGYNEQF
>TRBV4-1|TRBJ2-5
ASSQQYQETQY
>TRBV5-6|TRBJ2-3
ASSLDLAGVSDTQY
>TRBV2|TRBJ2-2
ASRLQSDTGELF
>TRBV11-2|TRBJ2-7
ASSPGQAFYEQY
>TRBV20-1|TRBJ1-2
SARGGATNYGYT
>TRBV5-4|TRBJ2-3
ASSSAGPAY
>TRBV6-5|TRBJ2-5
ASSAGGVETQY
>TRBV7-8|TRBJ2-3
ASSLFGGSTDTQY
>TRBV7-2|TRBJ1-2
ASRSGQGVGGYT
>TRBV19|TRBJ2-6
ASSMGLSSGANVLT
>TRBV14|TRBJ1-1
ASSRQENTEAF
>TRBV29-1|TRBJ1-2
STNRDGYT
>TRBV7-9|TRBJ1-2
ASSLTSRYT
>TRBV5-1|TRBJ2-1
ASSLRLAGGNEQF
>TRBV5-4|TRBJ2-2
ASSWQGAAGELF
>TRBV6-2/TRBV6-3|TRBJ2-2
ASSSGTVNTGELF
>TRBV18|TRBJ1-1
ASSPPVPKNTEAF
>TRBV15|TRBJ2-1
ATSQSTGTLSYNEQF
>TRBV2|TRBJ2-2
ASIGLAGSLGTGELF
>TRBV13|TRBJ2-3
ASSLRSGRDTDTQY
>TRBV29-1|TRBJ1-5
SVGGGTDQPQH
>TRBV5-1|TRBJ1-3
ASSLGGSGNTIY
>TRBV28|TRBJ2-7
ASSFGLRAAYEQY
>TRBV7-9|TRBJ2-5
ASSLQGIETQY
>TRBV28|TRBJ1-3
ASSLRMTAAREPGGTIY
>TRBV3-1/TRBV3-2|TRBJ1-2
ASSQNTGGYGYT
>TRBV15|TRBJ1-5
ATSVRRRGSVNQPQH
>TRBV7-9|TRBJ1-1
ASSLPRIGGTEAF
>TRBV7-8|TRBJ1-5
ASSLVPGPQPQH
>TRBV19|TRBJ1-2
ASSIQGSDGYT
>TRBV11-2|TRBJ2-7
ASSTIRLAYEQY
>TRBV3-1/TRBV3-2|TRBJ1-5
ASSHSGWSNQPQH
>TRBV12-3/TRBV12-4|TRBJ1-4
ASSRRVSEKLF
>TRBV5-5|TRBJ1-5
ASSLWGDDQPQH
>TRBV27|TRBJ1-1
ASSLRRGKNTEAF
>TRBV7-9|TRBJ1-5
ASSLGIGPQH
>TRBV7-9|TRBJ1-1
ASSPKSPNREENTEAF
>TRBV5-1|TRBJ2-3
ASSLERGGNTQY
>TRBV18|TRBJ1-3
ASSPGTGPGAGNTIY
>TRBV2|TRBJ2-7
ASSDRAYEQY
>TRBV28|TRBJ2-7
ATRLAGGPSQY
>TRBV7-3|TRBJ2-3
ASSSGESTDTQY